These 3 T cell receptor beta chains originate from one sample sequenced in a study of healthy donors' naive CD4 and CD8 T cells. Starting from about 470 ng of total RNA, TCR libraries were made with linear amplification. MiXCR was run by TCRdb on the reads, yielding one entry per CDR3 protein. This sample yields approximately 180,000 distinct CDR3 sequences, of which over 60% are seen a single time; about 2.1% belongs to the top ten. Sequencing was performed on naive CD4+ and CD8+ T cells sorted from blood, pooled from several donors. The receptor set was obtained from a pool of human donors in good health; the sample pools cells from several healthy donors.

The CDR3 DNA reads as TGCAGCGTGCAAACAGGGCTTTATGGCTACACCTTC. Its translation: CSVQTGLYGYTF. The chain combines TRBV29-1 with TRBJ1-2, with D perhaps TRBD1 (6 bases). The V end lost 6 bases, the J end lost 5 bases, and 13 bases lay between the germline ends. The CDR3 has 12 residues. CDR1 SQVTM and CDR2 ANQGSEA come from the germline V gene. The whole variable domain, remainder taken from reference TRBV29-1 and TRBJ1-2, is SAVISQKPSRDICQRGTSLTIQCQVDSQVTMMFWYRQQPGQSLTLIATANQGSEATYESGFVIDKFPISRPNLTFSTLTVSNMSPEDSSIYLCSVQTGLYGYTFGSGTRLTVV.

The chain uses TRBV30 and TRBJ2-1; TRBD2 aligns across 9 bases. V lost 1 base to trimming and J lost 7 bases; unmatched junction nucleotides: 14. The CDR3 consists of 17 residues. The V gene's germline CDR1 is GTSNPN and CDR2 SVGIG (reference sequence). The CDR3 loop reads CAWSGPRLAGVKNEQFF. CDR3 nucleotides: TGTGCCTGGAGTGGGCCCCGATTAGCGGGAGTAAAGAATGAGCAGTTCTTC.

J is TRBJ1-5 and V is TRBV6-5, with no clear D. V gave up 2 bases and J gave up 2 bases, with 4 bases separating them. The germline gives CDR1 MNHEY, CDR2 SVGAGI. The CDR3 sequence is 13 residues long. The CDR3 DNA reads TGTGCCAGCAGTTACGACCGCAATCAGCCCCAGCATTTT. It encodes CASSYDRNQPQHF.